Below, 21 T cell receptor beta chains from the same sample are listed, as sequenced in a study of blood T cell repertoires in COVID-19. Sequenced by immunoSEQ multiplex PCR; TCRdb stores in-frame clones only, minus some. The repertoire has under 300,000 clones, 80% to 90% of them found once; the top ten carry approximately 2%. Source material: PBMCs or T cells enriched from blood (not recorded which). Source of these receptors: a woman aged 45-59 years who had recovered from COVID-19.

The chain combines TRBV2 with TRBJ2-5; a possible D gene is TRBD2 (5 bases). Germline loops: CDR1 SNHLY, CDR2 FYNNEI. V gave up 6 bases and J gave up 9 bases, with 11 bases separating them. The CDR3 runs 11 residues. CDR3 DNA sequence: TGTGCCAGCAGGTCCGAGGAGGCCCAGTACTTC. This sequence encodes CASRSEEAQYF. The complete variable domain, with remaining parts taken from reference TRBV2 and TRBJ2-5, reads EPEVTQTPSHQVTQMGQEVILRCVPISNHLYFYWYRQILGQKVEFLVSFYNNEISEKSEIFDDQFSVERPDGSNFTLKIRSTKLEDSAMYFCASRSEEAQYFGPGTRLLVL.

The V gene is TRBV28, the J gene TRBJ1-5; 8 positions agree with TRBD1. The CDR3 spans 14 residues. Germline CDR1 MDHEN, CDR2 SYDVKM. J gave up 5 bases and V 5 bases, and 5 bases lay outside the gene matches. CDR3 in DNA: TGTGCCAGCAGTCCCCGGACAGGGCATCAGCCCCAGCATTTT. It encodes CASSPRTGHQPQHF.

This clone was counted between two and nine times. The rearrangement links TRBV6-1 to TRBJ2-7, with D maybe TRBD2 (6 bases). CDR1 MNHNS and CDR2 SASEGT come from the germline V gene. Deletions cut 3 bases from V and 2 bases from J, with 11 bases between. This CDR3 has 14 residues. CDR3 residues: CASSDGTVPYEQYF. The CDR3 DNA follows: TGTGCCAGCAGTGACGGGACTGTACCCTACGAGCAGTACTTC.

The chain uses TRBV5-1 and TRBJ2-5; D gene ambiguous. V shed 2 bases and J shed 2 bases, with 10 bases lying between them. CDR3 length equals 14 residues. From germline, CDR1 is SGHRS and CDR2 YFSETQ. The CDR3 is CASSFLTGQETQYF. In nucleotides, the CDR3 is TGCGCCAGCAGCTTCCTGACTGGACAAGAGACCCAGTACTTC.

The chain joins TRBV28 to TRBJ1-2; D gene unclear. The ends were cut back, 2 bases at V and 3 bases at J, with 10 bases in the middle. CDR1 is MDHEN, CDR2 SYDVKM, per germline. The CDR3 consists of 14 residues. Here the CDR3 reads CASSLREGYYGYTF. The CDR3 DNA sequence: TGTGCCAGCAGTTTACGAGAGGGATACTATGGCTACACCTTC.

This chain connects TRBV5-1 to TRBJ2-3; 8 nucleotides line up with TRBD2. J lost 4 bases, V lost 4 bases, and 8 bases had no gene match. The CDR3 is made up of 15 amino acids. Germline V gene lookup returns CDR1 SGHRS and CDR2 YFSETQ. CDR3 DNA: TGCGCCAGCAGCCTCAGCCAGACTAGCGCAGATACGCAGTATTTT. It encodes CASSLSQTSADTQYF.

V and J are TRBV7-9 and TRBJ2-6; possibly TRBD2 for D (5 bases). Germline assignment: CDR1 SEHNR and CDR2 FQNEAQ (reference sequence). V lost 8 bases, J lost 0 bases, and 23 bases lay in between. The CDR3 consists of 19 residues. This CDR3 reads CASQGRGPPFYSGANVLTF. The CDR3 bases are TGTGCCAGCCAAGGGAGAGGGCCACCTTTCTACTCTGGGGCCAACGTCCTGACTTTC. Variable domain in full (rest from reference TRBV7-9 and TRBJ2-6): DTGVSQNPRHKITKRGQNVTFRCDPISEHNRLYWYRQTLGQGPEFLTYFQNEAQLEKSRLLSDRFSAERPKGSFSTLEIQRTEQGDSAMYLCASQGRGPPFYSGANVLTFGAGSRLTVL.

The genes are TRBV3-1 (or the pseudogene TRBV3-2) and TRBJ2-3; the D gene is possibly TRBD2 (6 bases). Germline V CDR1 and CDR2: LGHDT, YNNKEL (reference sequence). The V end was cut by 4 bases, the J end by 6 bases, with 11 bases between. CDR3 length: 13 amino acids. CDR3 in amino acids: CASSPEGLDTQYF. CDR3 nucleotide sequence: TGTGCCAGCAGCCCGGAGGGCCTGGATACGCAGTATTTT.

This chain joins TRBV21-1 and TRBJ2-3; no check of the table's D call, TRBD2, against the DNA was made. TRBV21-1 counts as a pseudogene. The CDR3 covers 20 residues. CDR3 loop: CASSKDRESGRALGTDTQYF. The CDR3 DNA is TGTGCCAGCAGCAAGGACAGAGAGAGCGGGAGGGCCCTCGGCACAGATACGCAGTATTTT.

This clone was counted a few times. The V and J genes are TRBV28 and TRBJ2-1, with 9 bases matching TRBD2. Trimming at V came to 3 bases and at J to 7 bases, leaving 7 bases not matched to a gene. This CDR3 has 15 amino acids. The germline CDR1 and CDR2 sequences are MDHEN and SYDVKM. The CDR3 DNA reads as TGTGCCAGCAGTTTCTTGGCTAGCGGGGCTAATGAGCAGTTCTTC. Translating gives CASSFLASGANEQFF.

The rearrangement links TRBV10-3 to TRBJ1-6, with D possibly TRBD1 on 6 matching bases. This CDR3 spans 15 amino acids. V shed 5 bases and J shed 7 bases, with 15 bases lying between them. Germline assignment: CDR1 ENHRY and CDR2 SYGVKD. CDR3: CAISKATGDNSPLHF. In nucleotides, the CDR3 is TGTGCCATCAGTAAGGCGACAGGAGACAATTCACCCCTCCACTTT.

The chain joins TRBV15 to TRBJ2-7, with D possibly TRBD1 on 6 matching bases. Germline V CDR1 and CDR2: LNHNV, YYDKDF (reference sequence). This CDR3 comprises 14 residues. V was trimmed by 4 bases and J by 4 bases, leaving 14 bases between them. In DNA form, the CDR3 reads TGTGCCACCAGCACCCCACAGGGTTCTTACGAGCAGTACTTC. Amino acids: CATSTPQGSYEQYF.

This clone showed up just once. The V gene is TRBV5-1, the J gene TRBJ2-7; 8 bases align to TRBD2. The CDR3 is made up of 14 amino acids. Germline values: CDR1 SGHRS, CDR2 YFSETQ. The V gene end was trimmed by 3 bases and the J gene end by 7 bases; junction bases not matched to a gene: 9. The CDR3 loop reads CASSWTSHLVEQYF. The CDR3 DNA is TGCGCCAGCAGCTGGACTAGCCACCTGGTGGAGCAGTACTTC.

This chain links TRBV21-1 with TRBJ1-5; TRBD1 is the table's D call and was not checked against the DNA. TRBV21-1 is annotated as a pseudogene. The CDR3 totals 16 residues. CDR3 protein: CASSKSGQYSNQPQHF. CDR3 in DNA: TGTGCCAGCAGCAAATCAGGTCAGTATAGCAATCAGCCCCAGCATTTT.

This chain's CDR3 is CASSGTGGISGANVLTF. CDR3 in DNA: TGTGCCAGCAGTGGGACAGGGGGAATCTCTGGGGCCAACGTCCTGACTTTC. V is TRBV2 and J is TRBJ2-6; 10 bases match TRBD1. There are 17 residues in the CDR3. With V trimmed by 4 bases and J by 0 bases, 3 bases remained unmatched. Germline loops: CDR1 SNHLY, CDR2 FYNNEI.

The chain couples TRBV19 to TRBJ1-4; no clear D. CDR3 size: 16 residues. V was clipped by 5 bases and J by 0 bases, with 13 bases between them. Germline assignment: CDR1 LNHDA and CDR2 SQIVND (reference sequence). In DNA form, the CDR3 reads TGTGCCAGTAGTCTCAAACCGGGAACAACTAATGAAAAACTGTTTTTT. It yields the protein CASSLKPGTTNEKLFF.

This chain uses TRBV27 with TRBJ2-1, with TRBD2 matching over 8 bases. From germline, CDR1 is MNHEY and CDR2 SMNVEV (reference sequence). The CDR3 totals 13 residues. The ends lost 1 base at V and 10 bases at J; junction bases unmatched: 3. The CDR3 is CASSLWGGREQFF. CDR3 sequence (DNA): TGTGCCAGCAGTTTATGGGGCGGGAGGGAGCAGTTCTTC.

The chain employs TRBV28 and TRBJ1-5, with TRBD1 matching 8 bases. The CDR3 covers 18 residues. Trimming cost V 0 bases and J 0 bases; bases outside gene matches: 7. Germline-derived CDR1 and CDR2 are MDHEN and SYDVKM. For the CDR3, the DNA is TGTGCCAGCAGTTTATGGCCAGGGGGCCTTTTTAGCAATCAGCCCCAGCATTTT. Protein: CASSLWPGGLFSNQPQHF.

This rearrangement joins TRBV7-6 to TRBJ1-1; 7 bases agree with TRBD1. J was trimmed by 5 bases and V by 2 bases; bases with no gene match: 5. CDR3 length: 14 amino acids. Germline values: CDR1 SGHVS, CDR2 FNYEAQ. The CDR3 nucleotides are TGTGCCAGCAGCTTAAGGGGGCATGGGACTGAAGCTTTCTTT. It codes for CASSLRGHGTEAFF.

A word on this clone: An end of the junction differs from the germline gene, which may be a read error. The V call is TRBV7-7, the J call TRBJ2-7; 10 positions agree with TRBD1. The CDR3 extends over 15 amino acids. Per the germline V gene, CDR1 is SSHAT and CDR2 is FNYEAQ (reference sequence). Written as DNA, the CDR3 is TGTGCTAGCAGCCCCCTGACAGGGGGCGAAGGCGAGCAGTACTTC. Translation: CASSPLTGGEGEQYF.

This clone came up a few times. V usage is TRBV28 and J usage is TRBJ1-2; D may be TRBD1 (5 bases). This CDR3 contains 13 residues. Germline V CDR1 and CDR2: MDHEN, SYDVKM. The ends were cut back, 10 bases at V and 7 bases at J, with 19 bases in the middle. CDR3 loop: CATALRQPGGYTF. The CDR3 DNA follows: TGTGCCACCGCACTACGACAGCCAGGTGGCTACACCTTC.